This T cell receptor beta chain was captured by sequencing in a study of T cells after yellow fever vaccination (dated by TCRdb to between 2019 and 2020). As for the study more broadly: Libraries from fractions with low cell numbers were prepared with the SMART-Seq v4 Ultra Low Input RNA kit. Bulk TCR alpha and beta repertoires were sequenced longitudinally to track T-cell clones before and after primary and booster YFV17D yellow fever vaccination. Two healthy male donors, one aged 18 to 30 and one aged 30 to 40 years, were included in the cohort. Blood was collected at multiple timepoints before and after primary and secondary immunization, and bulk PBMC replicates and cell subsets were isolated.

Overall results and qualifications from the work: A small share of clonotypes was detected in both CD4 and CD8 compartments, with the overlap likely arising from convergent recombination. After the booster, most clones that had expanded after primary vaccination were detected again (over 95% of CD4 and around nine tenths of CD8), suggesting broad maintenance of memory. Compared with the primary T-cell response, the secondary T-cell response was weaker but faster, peaking on day 5 rather than day 15. The study included only two donors, which limits how far the findings can be generalized. FACS-sorted repertoires could contain abundant contaminating clonotypes from the bulk population, so computational filtering was required.

This clonotype was observed a handful of times. Its antigen is still unknown. Per-nucleotide qualities are absent, and no much larger clonotype sits a single base away. According to the study, the label for this sample's treatment or condition signals: live attenuated yellow fever vaccine strain. Two biological replicates of bulk PBMCs were collected at each blood-draw timepoint. A standard Ficoll-Paque protocol was used to isolate PBMCs from peripheral blood. RNA was extracted with TriZol from bulk PBMCs, CD4 and CD8 fractions, and dextramer-positive and dextramer-negative fractions. TCRdb records Illumina NovaSeq 6000 as the sequencer. TCR cDNA was synthesized by 5'RACE template switching, which introduced a universal primer site and unique molecular identifiers. cDNA synthesis was primed from both the TCR alpha and TCR beta constant segments. Library amplification involved two PCR steps, and the second step added sample barcodes and sequencing adapters. Sequencing of libraries was performed on Illumina HiSeq 2500 (2x100 bp) or NovaSeq (2x150 bp). The original methods were these. MIGEC was used to demultiplex reads and collapse the reads into UMI consensus sequences, and MiXCR was used for V(D)J alignment. Using edgeR on replicate PBMC samples, clonotypes were called vaccine-responding if FDR was below 0.01 and the log2 fold change was above 5 up to day 15. Bulk clonotypes were assigned CD4 or CD8 identity according to which sequenced CD4 or CD8 repertoire held them at higher abundance. TCRdb's own reprocessing of the public reads used fastp at Q25 and MiXCR and kept productive beta chains. Every entry covers one CDR3 protein and lists the most common genes and DNA from its rows. In this record, the V and J calls reflect TCRdb's handling and not the investigators' own analysis. The sample table contains 300,000 to 350,000 distinct CDR3 sequences; only one count was recorded for 3.5% to 4.5% of them. Approximately 19% of the sample belongs to the ten largest clones.

For CDR1 and CDR2, the germline V gene lists MDHEN and SYDVKM. Inclusive of the bounding cysteine and phenylalanine, the CDR3 is 14 residues long. The CDR3 DNA has 42 bases and is translated from base 1. V drops 6 bases and J drops 0 bases, leaving 9 bases in between. The sequence joins TRBV28 to TRBJ1-5; the D gene identity is not certain. The sequencing used PBMCs, collected 15 days after the yellow fever booster vaccination. The sequence derives from a man aged 18-30 years who received the YFV17D yellow fever vaccine. The sequence in DNA is TGTGCCAGCAGCACTCAGACTAGCAATCAGCCCCAGCATTTT. It encodes CASSTQTSNQPQHF.